This T cell receptor (beta chain) was documented in a study of T cell responses to AZD1222 COVID-19 vaccine. Findings of the study overall: Only five or six AZD1222 recipients tested seropositive at baseline.

Data came from immunoSEQ multiplex PCR; TCRdb stores just in-frame clones and leaves some out. The sample lists some 74,000 clones, more than 75% occurring once. In the case of this clone: Its antigen is not identified.

V shed 5 bases and J 2 bases; nucleotides not matched to a gene: 6. The CDR3 loop spans 15 amino acids. In germline, CDR1 is SGHRS, CDR2 YFSETQ. The receptor was isolated from an adult in good health. The sequencing here drew on peripheral blood, taken on day 0 of AZD1222 vaccination. The rearrangement links TRBV5-1 to TRBJ2-5, with 10 bases lining up with TRBD1. The CDR3, as DNA: TGCGCCAGCAGTAGACAGGGGGCCCCACAAGAGACCCAGTACTTC. This sequence encodes CASSRQGAPQETQYF.